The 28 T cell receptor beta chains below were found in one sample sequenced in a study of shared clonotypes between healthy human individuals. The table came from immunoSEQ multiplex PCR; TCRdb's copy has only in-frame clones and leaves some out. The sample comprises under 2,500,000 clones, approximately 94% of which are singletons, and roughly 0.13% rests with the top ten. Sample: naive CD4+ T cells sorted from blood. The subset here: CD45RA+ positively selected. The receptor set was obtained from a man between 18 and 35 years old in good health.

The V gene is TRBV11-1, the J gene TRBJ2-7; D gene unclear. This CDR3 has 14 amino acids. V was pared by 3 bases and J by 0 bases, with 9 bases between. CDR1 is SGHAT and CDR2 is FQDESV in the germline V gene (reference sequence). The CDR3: CASSLYVNSYEQYF. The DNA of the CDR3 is TGTGCCAGCAGCTTGTACGTCAACTCCTACGAGCAGTACTTC.

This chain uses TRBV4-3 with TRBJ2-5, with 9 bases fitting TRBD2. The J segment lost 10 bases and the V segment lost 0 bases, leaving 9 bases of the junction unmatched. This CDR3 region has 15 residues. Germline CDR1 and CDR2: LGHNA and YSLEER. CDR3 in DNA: TGCGCCAGCAGCCAAGAGGGGTTAGCGGGAGATAACCAGTACTTC. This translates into CASSQEGLAGDNQYF.

CDR3 in amino acids: CAWSRGSNYGYTF. The CDR3, as DNA: TGTGCCTGGAGTCGGGGGTCTAACTATGGCTACACCTTC. The chain is built from TRBV30 and TRBJ1-2; possible D gene TRBD1, 5 bases. CDR1 is GTSNPN, CDR2 SVGIG, per germline (reference sequence). There are 13 residues in the CDR3. Trimming left V 2 bases short and J 0 bases short, with 7 bases between.

CDR3 sequence: CASSLVISYDSGNTIYF. In DNA form, the CDR3 reads TGTGCCAGCAGCTTAGTAATTAGTTATGACTCTGGAAACACCATATATTTT. The V call is TRBV11-2, the J call TRBJ1-3; no clear D. Germline V gene lookup returns CDR1 SGHAT and CDR2 FQNNGV. The CDR3 extends over 17 amino acids. The V end lost 1 base, the J end lost 0 bases, and 13 bases lay between the germline ends.

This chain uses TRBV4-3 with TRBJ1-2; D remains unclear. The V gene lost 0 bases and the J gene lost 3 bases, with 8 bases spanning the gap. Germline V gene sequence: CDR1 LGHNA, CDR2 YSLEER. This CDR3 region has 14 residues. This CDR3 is CASSQDPGYYGYTF. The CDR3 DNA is TGCGCCAGCAGCCAAGATCCCGGTTACTATGGCTACACCTTC.

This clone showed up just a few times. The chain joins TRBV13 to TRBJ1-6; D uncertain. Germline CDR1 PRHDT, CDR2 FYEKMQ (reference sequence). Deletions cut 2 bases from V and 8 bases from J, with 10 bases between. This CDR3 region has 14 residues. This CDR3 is CASSLQVLDSPLHF. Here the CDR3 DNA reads TGTGCCAGCAGCTTACAGGTTTTAGATTCACCCCTCCACTTT.

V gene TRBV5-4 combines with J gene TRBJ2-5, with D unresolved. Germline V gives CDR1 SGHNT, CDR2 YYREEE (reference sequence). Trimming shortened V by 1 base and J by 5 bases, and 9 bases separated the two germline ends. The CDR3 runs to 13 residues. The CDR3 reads CASSLKGSETQYF. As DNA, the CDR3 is TGTGCCAGCAGCTTGAAAGGCTCGGAGACCCAGTACTTC.

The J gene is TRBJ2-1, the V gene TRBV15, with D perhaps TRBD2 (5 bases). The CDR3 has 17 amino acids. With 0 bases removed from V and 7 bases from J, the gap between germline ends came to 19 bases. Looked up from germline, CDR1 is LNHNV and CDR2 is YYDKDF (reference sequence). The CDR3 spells CATSRDKRVMWMNEQFF. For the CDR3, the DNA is TGTGCCACCAGCAGAGATAAGAGGGTAATGTGGATGAATGAGCAGTTCTTC.

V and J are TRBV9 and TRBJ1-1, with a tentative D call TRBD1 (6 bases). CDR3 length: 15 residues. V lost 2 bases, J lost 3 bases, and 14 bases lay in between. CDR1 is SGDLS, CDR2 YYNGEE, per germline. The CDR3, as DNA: TGTGCCAGCAGCGTGACACCACAGGGAGACACTGAAGCTTTCTTT. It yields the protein CASSVTPQGDTEAFF.

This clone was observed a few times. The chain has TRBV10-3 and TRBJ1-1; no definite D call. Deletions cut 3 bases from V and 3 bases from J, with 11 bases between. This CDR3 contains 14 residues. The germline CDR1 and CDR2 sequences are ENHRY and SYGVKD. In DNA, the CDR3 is TGTGCCATCAGTGACCTTGTTCGGGACACTGAAGCTTTCTTT. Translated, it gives CAISDLVRDTEAFF.

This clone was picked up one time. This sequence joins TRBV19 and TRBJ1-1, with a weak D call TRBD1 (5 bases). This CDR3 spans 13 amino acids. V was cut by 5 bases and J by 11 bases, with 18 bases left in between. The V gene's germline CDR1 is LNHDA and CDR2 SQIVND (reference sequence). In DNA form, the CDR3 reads TGTGCCAGTAGTGACAGAGTCCCCGAGGCCGCTTTCTTT. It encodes CASSDRVPEAAFF.

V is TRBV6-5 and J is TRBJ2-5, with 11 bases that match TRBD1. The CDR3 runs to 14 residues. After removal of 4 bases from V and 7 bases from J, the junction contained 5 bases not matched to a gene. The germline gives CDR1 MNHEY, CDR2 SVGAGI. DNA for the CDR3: TGTGCCAGCAGTTCTCAGGGACAGGGGGTGACCCAGTACTTC. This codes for CASSSQGQGVTQYF.

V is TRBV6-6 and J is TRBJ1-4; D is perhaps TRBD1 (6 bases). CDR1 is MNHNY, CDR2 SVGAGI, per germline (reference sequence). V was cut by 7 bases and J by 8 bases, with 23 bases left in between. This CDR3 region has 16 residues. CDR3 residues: CASMDRGGAGGEKLFF. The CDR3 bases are TGTGCCAGCATGGACCGGGGGGGCGCAGGAGGAGAAAAACTGTTTTTT.

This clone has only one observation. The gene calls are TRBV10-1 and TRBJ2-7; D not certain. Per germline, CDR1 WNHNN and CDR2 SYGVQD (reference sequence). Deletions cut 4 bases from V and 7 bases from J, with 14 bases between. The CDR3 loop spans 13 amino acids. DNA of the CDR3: TGCGCCAGCAGTGCCCTCCGAATGGGAGAGCAGTACTTC. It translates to CASSALRMGEQYF.

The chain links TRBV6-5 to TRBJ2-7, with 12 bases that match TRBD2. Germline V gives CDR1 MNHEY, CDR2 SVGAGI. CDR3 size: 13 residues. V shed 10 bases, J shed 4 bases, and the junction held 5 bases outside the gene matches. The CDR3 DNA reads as TGTGCCACCAGGACTAGCGGGAAATACGAGCAGTACTTC. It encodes CATRTSGKYEQYF.

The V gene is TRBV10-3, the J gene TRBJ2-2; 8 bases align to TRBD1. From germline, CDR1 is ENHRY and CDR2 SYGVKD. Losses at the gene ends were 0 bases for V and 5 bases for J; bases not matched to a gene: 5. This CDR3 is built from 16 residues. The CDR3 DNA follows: TGTGCCATCAGTGAGTCGTGGACAGGGAGGACCGGGGAGCTGTTTTTT. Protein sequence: CAISESWTGRTGELFF.

This chain's CDR3 is CASSVSSQGRYTDTQYF. Written as DNA, the CDR3 is TGTGCCAGCAGCGTAAGTTCGCAGGGGAGGTATACAGATACGCAGTATTTT. This chain connects TRBV9 to TRBJ2-3; D may correspond to TRBD1 or TRBD2 (6 bases each). V gave up 1 base and J gave up 3 bases, with 18 bases separating them. Germline V gene data show CDR1 as SGDLS and CDR2 as YYNGEE. This CDR3 contains 17 residues.

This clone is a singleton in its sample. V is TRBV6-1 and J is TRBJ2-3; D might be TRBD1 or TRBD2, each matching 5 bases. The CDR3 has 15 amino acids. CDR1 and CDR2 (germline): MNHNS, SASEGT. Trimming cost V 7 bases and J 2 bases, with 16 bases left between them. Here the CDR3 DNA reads TGTGCCAGCAAAAGCGAGGGGCTGTTCACAGATACGCAGTATTTT. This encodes CASKSEGLFTDTQYF.

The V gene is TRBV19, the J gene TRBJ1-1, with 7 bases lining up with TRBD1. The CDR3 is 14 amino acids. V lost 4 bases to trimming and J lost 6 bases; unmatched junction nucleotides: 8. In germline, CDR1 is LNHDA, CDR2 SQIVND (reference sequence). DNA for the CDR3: TGTGCCAGTAGTACCGACAGGGTGAGGTCTGAAGCTTTCTTT. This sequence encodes CASSTDRVRSEAFF.

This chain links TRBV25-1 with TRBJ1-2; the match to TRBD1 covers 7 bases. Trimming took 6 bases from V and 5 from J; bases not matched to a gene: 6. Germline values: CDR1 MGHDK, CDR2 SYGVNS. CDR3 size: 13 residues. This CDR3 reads CASRPGQTYGYTF. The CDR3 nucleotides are TGTGCCAGCAGACCGGGACAGACATATGGCTACACCTTC.

CDR3 in amino acids: CASSQGAAYEQYF. The CDR3 DNA reads as TGTGCCAGCAGTCAGGGGGCGGCCTACGAGCAGTACTTC. The genes are TRBV6-5 and TRBJ2-7, with TRBD1 matching 8 bases. With V trimmed by 5 bases and J by 2 bases, 2 bases remained unmatched. Germline values: CDR1 MNHEY, CDR2 SVGAGI. This CDR3 spans 13 amino acids.

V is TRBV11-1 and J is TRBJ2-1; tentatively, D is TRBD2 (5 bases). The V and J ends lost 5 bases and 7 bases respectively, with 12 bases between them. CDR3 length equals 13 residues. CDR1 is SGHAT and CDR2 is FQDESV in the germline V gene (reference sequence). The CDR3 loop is CASSPEAGNEQFF. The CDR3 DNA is TGTGCCAGCAGCCCCGAGGCGGGTAATGAGCAGTTCTTC.

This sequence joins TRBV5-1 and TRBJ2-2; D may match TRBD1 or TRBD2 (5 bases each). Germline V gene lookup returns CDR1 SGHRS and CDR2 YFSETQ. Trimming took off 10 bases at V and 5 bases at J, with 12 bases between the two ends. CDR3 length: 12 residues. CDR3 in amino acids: CAGQGETGELFF. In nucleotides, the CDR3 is TGCGCCGGCCAAGGGGAGACCGGGGAGCTGTTTTTT.

The CDR3 nucleotides are TGTGCCAGCAGCTTTCGGCCGGCTGGGAGTTCTGAAGCTTTCTTT. Translation gives CASSFRPAGSSEAFF. This chain uses TRBV5-8 with TRBJ1-1; no definite D call. Germline-derived CDR1 and CDR2 are SGHTS and YDEGEE. Trimming left V 2 bases short and J 6 bases short, with 17 bases between. This CDR3 has 15 residues.

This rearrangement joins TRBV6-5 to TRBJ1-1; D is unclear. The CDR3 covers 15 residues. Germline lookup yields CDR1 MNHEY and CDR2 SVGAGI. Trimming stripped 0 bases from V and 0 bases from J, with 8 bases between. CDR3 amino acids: CASSYSKRLNTEAFF. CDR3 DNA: TGTGCCAGCAGTTACTCGAAACGGCTGAACACTGAAGCTTTCTTT.

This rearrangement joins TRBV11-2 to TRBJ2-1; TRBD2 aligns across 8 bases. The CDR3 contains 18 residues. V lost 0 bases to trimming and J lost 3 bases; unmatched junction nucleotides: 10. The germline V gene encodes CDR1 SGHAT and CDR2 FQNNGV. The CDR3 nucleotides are TGTGCCAGCAGCTTAGAGTCGAATTGGCGGGGGGACTACAATGAGCAGTTCTTC. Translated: CASSLESNWRGDYNEQFF.

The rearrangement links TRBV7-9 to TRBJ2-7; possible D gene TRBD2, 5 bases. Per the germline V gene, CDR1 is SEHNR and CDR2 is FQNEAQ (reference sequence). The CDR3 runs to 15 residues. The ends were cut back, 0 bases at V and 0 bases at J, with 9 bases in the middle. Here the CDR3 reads CASSLAKSGSYEQYF. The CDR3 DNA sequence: TGTGCCAGCAGCTTAGCGAAGAGCGGCTCCTACGAGCAGTACTTC.

As DNA, the CDR3 is TGTGCCAGCAGCAGGGGCGGGAGCCGGGAGACCCAGTACTTC. Residues: CASSRGGSRETQYF. This chain joins TRBV5-4 and TRBJ2-5; 7 nucleotides agree with TRBD2. Germline V CDR1 and CDR2: SGHNT, YYREEE (reference sequence). CDR3 length: 14 residues. V gave up 4 bases and J gave up 5 bases; unmatched junction bases: 8.